A selection of T cell receptor beta chains follows, all from one sample in a study of blood T cell repertoires in COVID-19. The repertoire was sequenced with immunoSEQ multiplex PCR; TCRdb's copy has only in-frame clones and lacks some. The table lists roughly 86,000 clones, around nine tenths of them singletons. The sequencing input was peripheral blood. The receptors stem from a man in his fifties or sixties with active or convalescent COVID-19. Each CDR3 is given with its conserved first and last residue. Fields, in order: clone size, V gene, J gene, D gene, CDR3 protein, CDR3 DNA. The D gene is left open where the match is weak. Clone sizes are given selectively: once, few, many, or a class where the clone is expanded.

>-|TRBV15|TRBJ1-5|-
CATSSYSNQPQHF
TGTGCCACCAGCAGCTATAGCAATCAGCCCCAGCATTTT
>-|TRBV25-1|TRBJ1-3|-
CASSVGEIGNTIYF
TGTGCCAGCAGTGTAGGTGAGATCGGGAACACCATATATTTT
>-|TRBV4-1|TRBJ1-6|-
CASSTPGTINSPLHF
TGCGCCAGCAGCACCCCCGGGACAATTAATTCACCCCTCCACTTT
>-|TRBV2|TRBJ1-5|-
CASSESGQKGQPQHF
TGTGCCAGCAGTGAATCCGGACAGAAAGGACAGCCCCAGCATTTT
>-|TRBV5-1|TRBJ1-3|-
CASSLEDISGNTIYF
TGCGCCAGCAGCTTGGAAGACATTTCTGGAAACACCATATATTTT
>once|TRBV30|TRBJ1-3|-
CAWSVGGSGNTIYF
TGTGCCTGGAGTGTAGGGGGATCTGGAAACACCATATATTTT
>-|TRBV7-8|TRBJ2-3|TRBD2
CASSLGGAGTVDTQYF
TGTGCCAGCAGCTTGGGTGGAGCGGGGACCGTAGATACGCAGTATTTT
>-|TRBV12-5|TRBJ2-3|TRBD1
CASGLGRGQDTQYF
TGTGCTAGTGGTTTGGGCAGGGGGCAGGATACGCAGTATTTT
>-|TRBV19|TRBJ1-5|TRBD1
CASSSGTGVNQPQHF
TGTGCCAGTAGTTCGGGGACAGGGGTAAATCAGCCCCAGCATTTT
>-|TRBV3-1/TRBV3-2|TRBJ1-2|-
CASSQGANYGYTF
TGTGCCAGCAGCCAAGGAGCTAACTATGGCTACACCTTC
>-|TRBV25-1|TRBJ1-5|TRBD1
CASNGVGTGNQPQHF
TGTGCCAGCAATGGCGTGGGGACAGGCAATCAGCCCCAGCATTTT
>-|TRBV6-5|TRBJ2-7|TRBD1
CASSRDSYEQYF
TGTGCCAGCAGCCGGGACAGCTACGAGCAGTACTTC
>-|TRBV7-9|TRBJ2-7|TRBD1
CASSPGQGHPQYF
TGTGCCAGCAGCCCGGGACAGGGCCATCCGCAGTACTTC
>-|TRBV19|TRBJ1-1|TRBD1
CASRQGSSTEAFF
TGTGCCAGTAGACAGGGGAGCAGCACTGAAGCTTTCTTT
>-|TRBV27|TRBJ1-2|TRBD1
CASSKTSGTDYGYTF
TGTGCCAGCAGTAAAACCTCCGGGACAGATTATGGCTACACCTTC
>-|TRBV29-1|TRBJ1-2|-
CSVATQNYGYTF
TGCAGCGTTGCAACGCAGAACTATGGCTACACCTTC